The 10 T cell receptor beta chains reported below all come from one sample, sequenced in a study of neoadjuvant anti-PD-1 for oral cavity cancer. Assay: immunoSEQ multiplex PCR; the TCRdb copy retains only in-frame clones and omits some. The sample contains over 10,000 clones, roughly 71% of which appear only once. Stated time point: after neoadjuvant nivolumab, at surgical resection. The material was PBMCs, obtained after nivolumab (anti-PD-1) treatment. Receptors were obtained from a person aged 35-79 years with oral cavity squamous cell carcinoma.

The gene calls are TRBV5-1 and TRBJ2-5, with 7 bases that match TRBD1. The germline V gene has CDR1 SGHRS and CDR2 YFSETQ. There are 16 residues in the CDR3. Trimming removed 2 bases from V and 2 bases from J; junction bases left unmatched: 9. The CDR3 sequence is CASSFTLGTVQETQYF. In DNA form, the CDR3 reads TGCGCCAGCAGCTTTACACTCGGGACAGTTCAAGAGACCCAGTACTTC. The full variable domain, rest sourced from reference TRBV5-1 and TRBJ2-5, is KAGVTQTPRYLIKTRGQQVTLSCSPISGHRSVSWYQQTPGQGLQFLFEYFSETQRNKGNFPGRFSGRQFSNSRSEMNVSTLELGDSALYLCASSFTLGTVQETQYFGPGTRLLVL.

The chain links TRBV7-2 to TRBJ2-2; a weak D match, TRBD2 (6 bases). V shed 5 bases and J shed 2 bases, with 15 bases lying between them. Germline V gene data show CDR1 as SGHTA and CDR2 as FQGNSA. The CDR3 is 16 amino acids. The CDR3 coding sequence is TGTGCCAGCAGCGGCCCGGGACTCTTAAACACCGGGGAGCTGTTTTTT. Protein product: CASSGPGLLNTGELFF.

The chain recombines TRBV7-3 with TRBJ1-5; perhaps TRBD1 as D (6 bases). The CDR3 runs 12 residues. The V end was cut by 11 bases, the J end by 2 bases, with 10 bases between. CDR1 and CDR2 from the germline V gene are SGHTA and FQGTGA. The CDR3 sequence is CAGRTGNQPQHF. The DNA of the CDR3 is TGTGCCGGTCGGACAGGCAATCAGCCCCAGCATTTT.

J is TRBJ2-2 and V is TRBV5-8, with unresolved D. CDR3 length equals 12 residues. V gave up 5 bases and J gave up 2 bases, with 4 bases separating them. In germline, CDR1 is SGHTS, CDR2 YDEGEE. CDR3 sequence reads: CASSLNTGELFF. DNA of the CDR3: TGTGCCAGCAGTCTCAACACCGGGGAGCTGTTTTTT.

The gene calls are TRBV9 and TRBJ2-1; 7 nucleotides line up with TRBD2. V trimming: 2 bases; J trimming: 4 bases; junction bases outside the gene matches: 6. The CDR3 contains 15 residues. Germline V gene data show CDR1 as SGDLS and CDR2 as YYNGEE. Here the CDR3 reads CASSVSGRAYNEQFF. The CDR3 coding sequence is TGTGCCAGCAGCGTTTCAGGGAGGGCTTACAATGAGCAGTTCTTC.

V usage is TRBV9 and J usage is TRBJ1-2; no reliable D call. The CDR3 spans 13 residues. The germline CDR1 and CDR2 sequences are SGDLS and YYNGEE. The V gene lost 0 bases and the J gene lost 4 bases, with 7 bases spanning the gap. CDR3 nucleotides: TGTGCCAGCAGCGTAGATTCTACCTATGGCTACACCTTC. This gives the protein CASSVDSTYGYTF.

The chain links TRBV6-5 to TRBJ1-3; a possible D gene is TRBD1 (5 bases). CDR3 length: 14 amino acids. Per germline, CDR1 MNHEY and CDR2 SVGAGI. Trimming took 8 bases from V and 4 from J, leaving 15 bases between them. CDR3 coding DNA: TGTGCCAGCTCACCCCAGGGAGAAGGAAACACCATATATTTT. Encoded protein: CASSPQGEGNTIYF.

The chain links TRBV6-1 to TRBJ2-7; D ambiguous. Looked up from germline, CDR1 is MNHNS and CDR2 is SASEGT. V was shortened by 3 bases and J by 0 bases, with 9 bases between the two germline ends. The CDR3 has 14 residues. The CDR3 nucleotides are TGTGCCAGCAGTGAGGGCAGTTACTCCTACGAGCAGTACTTC. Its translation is CASSEGSYSYEQYF.

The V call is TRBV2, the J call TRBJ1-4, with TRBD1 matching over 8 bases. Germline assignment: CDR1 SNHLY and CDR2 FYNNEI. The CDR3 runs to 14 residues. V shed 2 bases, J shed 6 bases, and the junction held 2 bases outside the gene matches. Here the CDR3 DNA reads TGTGCCAGCAGTGAAAACAGGGGGGATGAAAAACTGTTTTTT. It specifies CASSENRGDEKLFF.

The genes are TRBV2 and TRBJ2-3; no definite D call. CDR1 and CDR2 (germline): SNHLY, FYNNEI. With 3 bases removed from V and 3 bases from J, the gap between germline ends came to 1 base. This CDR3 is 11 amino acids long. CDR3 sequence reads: CASSETDTQYF. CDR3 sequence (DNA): TGTGCCAGCAGTGAGACAGATACGCAGTATTTT. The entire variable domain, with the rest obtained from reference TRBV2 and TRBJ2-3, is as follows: EPEVTQTPSHQVTQMGQEVILRCVPISNHLYFYWYRQILGQKVEFLVSFYNNEISEKSEIFDDQFSVERPDGSNFTLKIRSTKLEDSAMYFCASSETDTQYFGPGTRLTVL.